Following are 27 T cell receptor beta chains from one sample sequenced in a study of shared clonotypes between healthy human individuals (dated by TCRdb to the early 2020s). The library was produced with the immunoSEQ multiplex PCR assay. Not all clones reach the TCRdb copy of this immuneACCESS table, which keeps in-frame sequences only. Checked studies attribute under half of the gap to unresolved V genes and leave the rest unexplained. The sample contains around 1.1 million clones, approximately 80% of them found a single time. The ten largest clones take up approximately 0.9% of the sample. Sample: memory CD4+ T cells from PBMCs. This specimen's cell subset or site label, per the study, means: CD45RA-negative fraction. The source of these receptors is a man in his late teens or twenties in good health. Some clones in this sample may be carry-over from other donors' samples.

This clone has just a few counts. The chain carries TRBV7-9 and TRBJ1-2, with D possibly being TRBD1 (6 bases). This CDR3 has 14 residues. V was shortened by 5 bases and J by 7 bases, with 17 bases between the two germline ends. From germline, CDR1 is SEHNR and CDR2 FQNEAQ (reference sequence). The DNA for the CDR3 is TGTGCCAGCAGCCCGATCGGACAGAGTGGTGGCTACACCTTC. It codes for CASSPIGQSGGYTF. The whole variable domain, remainder taken from reference TRBV7-9 and TRBJ1-2, is DTGVSQNPRHKITKRGQNVTFRCDPISEHNRLYWYRQTLGQGPEFLTYFQNEAQLEKSRLLSDRFSAERPKGSFSTLEIQRTEQGDSAMYLCASSPIGQSGGYTFGSGTRLTVV.

The chain carries TRBV11-1 and TRBJ2-1, with TRBD2 matching 16 bases. From germline, CDR1 is SGHAT and CDR2 FQDESV (reference sequence). The CDR3 spans 17 residues. The J segment lost 8 bases and the V segment lost 5 bases, leaving 9 bases of the junction unmatched. The CDR3 sequence is CASSPGTSGRVGDEQFF. In nucleotides, the CDR3 is TGTGCCAGCAGCCCCGGGACTAGCGGGAGGGTAGGGGATGAGCAGTTCTTC.

The rearrangement uses TRBV30 and TRBJ1-5; D unclear. Trimming took 0 bases from V and 7 from J, leaving 10 bases between them. This CDR3 has 13 residues. Germline assignment: CDR1 GTSNPN and CDR2 SVGIG (reference sequence). The DNA of the CDR3 is TGTGCCTGGAGTGTAGGCCCTCGCCAGCCCCAGCATTTT. Protein product: CAWSVGPRQPQHF. The whole variable domain, filled in from reference TRBV30 and TRBJ1-5, reads SQTIHQWPATLVQPVGSPLSLECTVEGTSNPNLYWYRQAAGRGLQLLFYSVGIGQISSEVPQNLSASRPQDRQFILSSKKLLLSDSGFYLCAWSVGPRQPQHFGDGTRLSIL.

V and J are TRBV7-9 and TRBJ1-1, with D uncertain. Germline V gene sequence: CDR1 SEHNR, CDR2 FQNEAQ (reference sequence). Trimming left V 4 bases short and J 7 bases short, with 16 bases between. The CDR3 spans 14 residues. The CDR3 loop is CASSSPRTTNEAFF. CDR3 sequence (DNA): TGTGCCAGCAGCTCCCCCCGAACCACGAATGAAGCTTTCTTT.

Only one count was recorded for this clone. The V gene is TRBV19, the J gene TRBJ1-5; the D gene is possibly TRBD1 (5 bases). V was clipped by 1 base and J by 6 bases, with 16 bases between them. The CDR3 extends over 16 amino acids. CDR1 is LNHDA and CDR2 is SQIVND in the germline V gene (reference sequence). The DNA of the CDR3 is TGTGCCAGTAGTATAGGTACGGGCATGGGGGGTCAGCCCCAGCATTTT. It codes for CASSIGTGMGGQPQHF.

Of note for this clone: Compared with germline, one end of the junction differs, possibly owing to a read error. The V and J genes are TRBV9 and TRBJ2-2; D perhaps matches TRBD1 (6 bases). The germline CDR1 and CDR2 sequences are SGDLS and YYNGEE. The CDR3 contains 17 residues. The CDR3 DNA follows: TGTGCCAGCAGCGTAGGGCCTGCAGGGGCGAACACCGGGGAGCTGTCTTTT. It translates to CASSVGPAGANTGELSF.

This clone was counted a few times. The gene calls are TRBV2 and TRBJ1-5; 10 bases map to TRBD1. The CDR3 extends over 16 amino acids. Germline V CDR1 and CDR2: SNHLY, FYNNEI. V lost 6 bases, J lost 5 bases, and 10 bases stayed unmatched. The CDR3: CASRSTPGQGYQPQHF. In nucleotides, the CDR3 is TGTGCCAGCAGATCTACGCCGGGACAGGGGTATCAGCCCCAGCATTTT. Drawing the rest from reference TRBV2 and TRBJ1-5, the complete variable domain is EPEVTQTPSHQVTQMGQEVILRCVPISNHLYFYWYRQILGQKVEFLVSFYNNEISEKSEIFDDQFSVERPDGSNFTLKIRSTKLEDSAMYFCASRSTPGQGYQPQHFGDGTRLSIL.

Remarks on this clone: Other DNA sequences in this sample translate to the same CDR3. V usage is TRBV2 and J usage is TRBJ1-5; D is undetermined. The CDR3 is 13 residues long. The V end was cut by 1 base, the J end by 7 bases, with 8 bases between. The germline gives CDR1 SNHLY, CDR2 FYNNEI. CDR3 in DNA: TGTGCCAGCAGTGAAGGGGTCGGCCAGCCCCAGCATTTT. This codes for CASSEGVGQPQHF.

The chain links TRBV11-1 to TRBJ1-3; D is unclear. The germline V and J ends were trimmed by 2 bases and 1 base, with 6 bases remaining between them. CDR1 and CDR2 (germline): SGHAT, FQDESV (reference sequence). The CDR3 totals 14 residues. As DNA, the CDR3 is TGTGCCAGCAGCTTATCGGGGTCTGGAAACACCATATATTTT. It is translated as CASSLSGSGNTIYF.

This chain links TRBV6-1 with TRBJ1-3, with unresolved D. V was pared by 8 bases and J by 0 bases, with 11 bases between. The CDR3 totals 14 residues. Germline-derived CDR1 and CDR2 are MNHNS and SASEGT. The CDR3 spells CASSYGSSGNTIYF. In nucleotides, the CDR3 is TGTGCCAGCTCATATGGAAGCTCTGGAAACACCATATATTTT.

The chain has TRBV7-8 and TRBJ2-7; no reliable D call. Per the germline V gene, CDR1 is SGHVS and CDR2 is FQNEAQ. The CDR3 runs to 12 residues. CDR3 loop: CGRRAQPYEQYF. The CDR3 DNA sequence: TGTGGACGAAGAGCGCAACCCTACGAGCAGTACTTC.

V and J are TRBV6-1 and TRBJ1-5; D ambiguous. The CDR3 consists of 14 residues. Trimming removed 4 bases from V and 4 bases from J, with 11 bases in between. The germline V gene encodes CDR1 MNHNS and CDR2 SASEGT. CDR3 amino acids: CASSARDLNQPQHF. CDR3 sequence (DNA): TGTGCCAGCAGTGCCCGAGATCTGAATCAGCCCCAGCATTTT.

This sequence joins TRBV6-6 and TRBJ2-5, with D perhaps being TRBD1 or TRBD2 (6 bases each). CDR3 length: 14 residues. Trimming cost V 4 bases and J 6 bases, with 15 bases left between them. Germline loops: CDR1 MNHNY, CDR2 SVGAGI (reference sequence). The CDR3 coding sequence is TGTGCCAGCAGTTTTAGGGGGGCAGGCCAGACCCAGTACTTC. It yields the protein CASSFRGAGQTQYF.

The chain joins TRBV28 to TRBJ2-7, with 11 bases lining up with TRBD2. With V trimmed by 10 bases and J by 0 bases, 5 bases remained unmatched. CDR3 length: 14 residues. Germline V gene sequence: CDR1 MDHEN, CDR2 SYDVKM. The CDR3 coding sequence is TGTGCCACCGTTACTAGCGGGAGCTCCTACGAGCAGTACTTC. This gives the protein CATVTSGSSYEQYF.

J is TRBJ2-5 and V is TRBV28, with D perhaps TRBD1 (6 bases). The CDR3 runs 13 residues. Germline V gene lookup returns CDR1 MDHEN and CDR2 SYDVKM. V was cut by 2 bases and J by 6 bases, with 10 bases left in between. The CDR3: CASSLMGAKTQYF. Written as DNA, the CDR3 is TGTGCCAGCAGTTTAATGGGGGCAAAGACCCAGTACTTC.

J is TRBJ1-4 and V is TRBV18; D gene ambiguous. The length of the CDR3 is 13 residues. In germline, CDR1 is KGHSH, CDR2 LQKENI. Trimming took 3 bases from V and 6 from J, leaving 8 bases between them. The CDR3 sequence: CASSPRQDEKLFF. The DNA of the CDR3 is TGTGCCAGCTCACCTCGGCAGGATGAAAAACTGTTTTTT.

This clone has a handful of counts. The chain is built from TRBV10-2 and TRBJ2-2; 7 nucleotides align to TRBD2. There are 16 residues in the CDR3. Germline assignment: CDR1 WSHSY and CDR2 SAAADI. V gave up 3 bases and J gave up 0 bases; unmatched junction bases: 4. This CDR3 is CASSDLGTTNTGELFF. CDR3 sequence (DNA): TGCGCCAGCAGTGACCTAGGGACTACGAACACCGGGGAGCTGTTTTTT.

The chain's CDR3 is CASGRGDTQYF. The DNA for the CDR3 is TGTGCCAGCGGCCGGGGAGATACGCAGTATTTT. The chain links TRBV6-1 to TRBJ2-3; a weak D match, TRBD2 (5 bases). Germline V gene data show CDR1 as MNHNS and CDR2 as SASEGT. Trimming took off 8 bases at V and 5 bases at J, with 8 bases between the two ends. The CDR3 sequence is 11 residues long.

The genes are TRBV5-1 and TRBJ2-3; D is uncertain. V shed 0 bases and J shed 6 bases, with 8 bases lying between them. Germline V gene data show CDR1 as SGHRS and CDR2 as YFSETQ. This CDR3 contains 13 residues. The CDR3 region is CASSLGQQDTQYF. The CDR3, as DNA: TGCGCCAGCAGCTTGGGCCAGCAGGATACGCAGTATTTT.

Here the CDR3 reads CASSFGTGGGNTIYF. CDR3 nucleotide sequence: TGTGCCAGCAGCTTCGGGACAGGGGGAGGAAACACCATATATTTT. The V and J genes are TRBV7-2 and TRBJ1-3; TRBD1 aligns across 11 bases. Trimming took 3 bases from V and 4 from J; bases not matched to a gene: 2. Germline loops: CDR1 SGHTA, CDR2 FQGNSA. There are 15 residues in the CDR3.

This clone occurred a few times. The chain joins TRBV5-1 to TRBJ1-1, with 7 bases matching TRBD1. The germline V gene has CDR1 SGHRS and CDR2 YFSETQ. Germline trimming cut 3 bases from V and 7 bases from J; bases unmatched to any gene: 9. The CDR3 sequence is 14 residues long. CDR3 residues: CASSSAGGYFEAFF. Here the CDR3 DNA reads TGCGCCAGCAGCTCCGCAGGGGGTTACTTTGAAGCTTTCTTT. Using reference TRBV5-1 and TRBJ1-1 for the parts outside the CDR3, the full variable domain is KAGVTQTPRYLIKTRGQQVTLSCSPISGHRSVSWYQQTPGQGLQFLFEYFSETQRNKGNFPGRFSGRQFSNSRSEMNVSTLELGDSALYLCASSSAGGYFEAFFGQGTRLTVV.

The J gene is TRBJ2-2, the V gene TRBV7-9; the D gene could be TRBD1 or TRBD2 (5 bases each). This CDR3 is 15 amino acids long. V was trimmed by 5 bases and J by 6 bases, leaving 16 bases between them. Germline V gene lookup returns CDR1 SEHNR and CDR2 FQNEAQ (reference sequence). CDR3 bases: TGTGCCAGCAGCCTCAAGGGGACCTGGGCCGGGGAGCTGTTTTTT. Its translation: CASSLKGTWAGELFF.

This clone appeared a single time. V is TRBV11-2 and J is TRBJ2-7, with D uncertain. From germline, CDR1 is SGHAT and CDR2 FQNNGV. The germline V and J ends were trimmed by 4 bases and 0 bases, with 10 bases remaining between them. CDR3 length: 14 residues. The CDR3 DNA reads as TGTGCCAGCAGCTCGCTTCCCGGCTCCTACGAGCAGTACTTC. Translated, it gives CASSSLPGSYEQYF.

The chain carries TRBV27 and TRBJ1-4, with D perhaps TRBD1 (6 bases). The CDR3 consists of 16 residues. Germline V gene lookup returns CDR1 MNHEY and CDR2 SMNVEV (reference sequence). V lost 4 bases and J 3 bases, leaving 15 bases between the germline ends. CDR3 nucleotide sequence: TGTGCCAGCAGTTCGGGCTTAGGACAGCCTAATGAAAAACTGTTTTTT. Its translation is CASSSGLGQPNEKLFF.

This chain joins TRBV9 and TRBJ1-2, with 11 bases identical to TRBD1. The CDR3 is made up of 16 amino acids. J gave up 5 bases and V 4 bases, and 10 bases lay outside the gene matches. Germline assignment: CDR1 SGDLS and CDR2 YYNGEE. CDR3 sequence reads: CASSTNRDRGYYGYTF. In DNA form, the CDR3 reads TGTGCCAGCAGCACAAACCGGGACAGGGGGTATTATGGCTACACCTTC.

The chain uses TRBV5-1 and TRBJ2-1; possibly TRBD2 for D (7 bases). The germline gives CDR1 SGHRS, CDR2 YFSETQ. The CDR3 runs 15 residues. Trimming removed 1 base from V and 6 bases from J, with 14 bases in between. In nucleotides, the CDR3 is TGCGCCAGCAGCTTGTTGGTGGGAGGGGGCAATGAGCAGTTCTTC. Its protein product is CASSLLVGGGNEQFF.

This chain links TRBV29-1 with TRBJ1-4; 10 bases map to TRBD1. V dropped 6 bases and J dropped 8; count of bases not matched to a gene: 6. From germline, CDR1 is SQVTM and CDR2 ANQGSEA. The length of the CDR3 is 13 residues. CDR3 in DNA: TGCAGCGTCGGGGACAGGGGCTTGGAAAAACTGTTTTTT. Its protein is CSVGDRGLEKLFF.